This is a list of T cell receptor beta chains from one sample in a study of lymphopenia after photon versus proton radiotherapy. Data came from immunoSEQ multiplex PCR; TCRdb stores just in-frame clones and leaves some out. Among 150,000 to 200,000 clones listed, about nine tenths were seen once. Sequenced material: peripheral blood, taken from a patient treated with photon-based radiotherapy. These receptors were collected from a man aged 45-65 years with gastric cancer. Each CDR3 is given with its conserved first and last residue. D genes are given only for firm matches. Clone sizes are given selectively: once, few, many, or a class where the clone is expanded.

TRBJ1-1,TRBD1,-,TRBV19,TGTGCCAGTAGTCCGAGGACAGGGGTATTTGCTTTCTTT,CASSPRTGVFAFF
TRBJ1-5,-,-,TRBV2,TGTGCCAGCCAATCGGGGGGTTTGAGAAGCAATCAGCCCCAGCATTTT,CASQSGGLRSNQPQHF
TRBJ2-7,-,-,TRBV5-1,TGCGCCAGCAGCTTGGATGCGGGAAACGAGCAGTACTTC,CASSLDAGNEQYF
TRBJ1-4,-,once,TRBV5-1,TGCGCCAGCATAAAGGGGTGTGAAAAACTGTTTTTT,CASIKGCEKLFF
TRBJ1-5,-,-,TRBV19,TGTGCCAGTAGTATAGCGAGGGGACGGCAGCCCCAGCATTTT,CASSIARGRQPQHF
TRBJ2-5,TRBD1,-,TRBV18,TGTGCCAGCTCCCGCCAACAGGGGCTTCAAGAGACCCAGTACTTC,CASSRQQGLQETQYF
TRBJ1-1,TRBD1,-,TRBV5-1,TGCGCCAGCAGCTTGGGGCACACAGGGGTCACTGAAGCTTTCTTT,CASSLGHTGVTEAFF
TRBJ2-6,-,-,TRBV19,TGTGCCAGTGCCCCAGCCCACTTAAGCTCTGGGGCCAACGTCCTGACTTTC,CASAPAHLSSGANVLTF
TRBJ2-3,-,-,TRBV10-3,TGTGCCATAAGACGCAATAGCGGCACAGATACGCAGTATTTT,CAIRRNSGTDTQYF
TRBJ2-1,TRBD1,-,TRBV18,TGTGCCAGCTCACCGGGACAGTACAATGAGCAGTTCTTC,CASSPGQYNEQFF
TRBJ1-3,-,-,TRBV6-5,TGTGCCAGCAGACCTACAGGGCTGGCAGGAAACACCATATATTTT,CASRPTGLAGNTIYF
TRBJ1-3,-,-,TRBV7-8,TGTGCCAGCAGCCTTAGGGGGGGCAGGACTGGAAACACCATATATTTT,CASSLRGGRTGNTIYF
TRBJ1-3,TRBD1,-,TRBV6-6,TGTGCCAGCAGTAGGGACAGCTCTGGAAACACCATATATTTT,CASSRDSSGNTIYF
TRBJ2-5,TRBD2,-,TRBV5-1,TGCGCCAGCAATCGGGCTAGCGGGAGGGAGACCCAGTACTTC,CASNRASGRETQYF
TRBJ2-7,TRBD2,-,TRBV9,TGTGCCAGCAGCGTAGCGGGAGGGTTAACCTACGAGCAGTACTTC,CASSVAGGLTYEQYF
TRBJ1-3,-,-,TRBV27,TGTGCCAGCAAGACAGGCAGCAACTCTGGAAACACCATATATTTT,CASKTGSNSGNTIYF
TRBJ2-7,TRBD2,-,TRBV29-1,TGCAGCGTTGAAGGGGGGCGGGAGGCCGCCGAGCAGTACTTC,CSVEGGREAAEQYF
TRBJ1-1,-,-,TRBV20-1,TGCAGTGCTAGTGCCAGGGAGAACGCTTTCTTT,CSASARENAFF
TRBJ2-5,-,-,TRBV29-1,TGCAGCGCAGGGGGAGGCCAAGAGACCCAGTACTTC,CSAGGGQETQYF
TRBJ2-7,TRBD1,-,TRBV28,TGTGCCAGCAGAAGACAGGGGTCCTACGAGCAGTACTTC,CASRRQGSYEQYF
TRBJ1-3,-,-,TRBV4-3,TGCGCCAGCAGCCAAGCGGTCCTCTCTGGAAACACCATATATTTT,CASSQAVLSGNTIYF
TRBJ2-7,-,-,TRBV11-2,TGTGCCAGCAGCCAGGGACGGACGCCCTACGAGCAGTACTTC,CASSQGRTPYEQYF